These 30 T cell receptor beta chains originate from one sample sequenced in a study of graft-versus-host responses after intestinal transplantation. Measured with immunoSEQ multiplex PCR; TCRdb has only the in-frame clones, and not every one. The sample records approximately 74,000 clones, 92% being singletons. Sample: PBMCs, taken 98 days after intestinal transplantation. These receptor sequences come from a human patient who received an intestinal transplant, so some T cells may come from the graft donor.

The genes are TRBV5-1 and TRBJ1-1; 8 bases match TRBD1. The CDR3 sequence is 14 residues long. Germline CDR1 is SGHRS and CDR2 is YFSETQ. J lost 3 bases, V lost 4 bases, and 5 bases had no gene match. CDR3 region: CASSLTGEDTEAFF. The CDR3 region has the DNA TGCGCCAGCAGCCTGACAGGGGAGGACACTGAAGCTTTCTTT.

The chain uses TRBV30 and TRBJ2-3; D perhaps matches TRBD2 (5 bases). Germline assignment: CDR1 GTSNPN and CDR2 SVGIG (reference sequence). CDR3 length equals 11 residues. The V gene lost 5 bases and the J gene lost 7 bases, with 10 bases spanning the gap. CDR3 loop: CAWVLANTQYF. As DNA, the CDR3 is TGTGCCTGGGTCCTAGCAAATACGCAGTATTTT.

This chain joins TRBV6-5 and TRBJ2-7; 7 bases match TRBD2. The CDR3 length is 15 residues. CDR1 is MNHEY and CDR2 is SVGAGI in the germline V gene. Trimming cost V 2 bases and J 6 bases; bases outside gene matches: 10. In DNA, the CDR3 is TGTGCCAGCAGTTACAGTTCGACTAGCTCGGCCGAGCAGTACTTC. This encodes CASSYSSTSSAEQYF.

V and J are TRBV7-2 and TRBJ1-2; D gene uncertain. Trimming pared 7 bases from V and 2 bases from J, leaving 14 bases between. CDR1 and CDR2 (germline): SGHTA, FQGNSA. The CDR3 runs to 14 residues. DNA of the CDR3: TGTGCCAGCACAACAACCGGGCAGAACTATGGCTACACCTTC. It codes for CASTTTGQNYGYTF. Drawing the rest from reference TRBV7-2 and TRBJ1-2, the complete variable domain is GAGVSQSPSNKVTEKGKDVELRCDPISGHTALYWYRQSLGQGLEFLIYFQGNSAPDKSGLPSDRFSAERTGGSVSTLTIQRTQQEDSAVYLCASTTTGQNYGYTFGSGTRLTVV.

The chain employs TRBV2 and TRBJ1-5; perhaps TRBD1 as D (6 bases). V was cut by 4 bases and J by 6 bases, with 19 bases left in between. The CDR3 runs 16 residues. Germline values: CDR1 SNHLY, CDR2 FYNNEI. The CDR3 nucleotides read TGTGCCAGCAGTGCCCAAAGAGGGGGGTCGGGTCAGCCCCAGCATTTT. Translated, it gives CASSAQRGGSGQPQHF.

On this clone: One end of the junction fails to match germline, which may point to a read error. The V call is TRBV19, the J call TRBJ2-1; 12 bases align to TRBD2. CDR3 size: 16 residues. Germline CDR1 and CDR2: LNHDA and SQIVND (reference sequence). The CDR3 region has the DNA TGTGCCAGCCTCAGGGCTAGCGGGGGGGCTTACAATGAGCAGCTCTTC. This gives the protein CASLRASGGAYNEQLF.

This sequence joins TRBV5-1 and TRBJ1-1, with TRBD1 as a possible D gene (5 bases). The CDR3 has 14 amino acids. The germline V gene encodes CDR1 SGHRS and CDR2 YFSETQ. Trimming cost V 5 bases and J 3 bases, with 14 bases left between them. The chain's CDR3 is CASRQGGQYTEAFF. CDR3 in DNA: TGCGCCAGCAGGCAGGGAGGTCAGTACACTGAAGCTTTCTTT.

The rearrangement uses TRBV19 and TRBJ2-5; D might be TRBD2 (6 bases). The CDR3 covers 17 residues. Germline V lookup: CDR1 LNHDA, CDR2 SQIVND (reference sequence). Trimming removed 5 bases from V and 7 bases from J, with 26 bases in between. DNA for the CDR3: TGTGCCAGTAGTCCCACCTGGGTATCGGGTGGAGGGAGGACCCAGTACTTC. Translated, it gives CASSPTWVSGGGRTQYF.

This sequence joins TRBV29-1 and TRBJ2-5; D perhaps matches TRBD1 (5 bases). Germline-derived CDR1 and CDR2 are SQVTM and ANQGSEA. Trimming left V 2 bases short and J 3 bases short, with 10 bases between. The CDR3 consists of 13 residues. CDR3 sequence: CSVERGSEETQYF. The CDR3 DNA reads TGCAGCGTTGAAAGGGGATCGGAAGAGACCCAGTACTTC.

CDR3 sequence (DNA): TGTGCCAGCAGCCACGGACGGGACTACGAGCAGTACTTC. Protein sequence: CASSHGRDYEQYF. This chain connects TRBV14 to TRBJ2-7; D perhaps matches TRBD2 (5 bases). Trimming stripped 3 bases from V and 3 bases from J, with 9 bases between. This CDR3 has 13 amino acids. CDR1 is SGHDN and CDR2 is FVKESK in the germline V gene. The full variable domain, with the rest looked up from reference TRBV14 and TRBJ2-7, is EAGVTQFPSHSVIEKGQTVTLRCDPISGHDNLYWYRRVMGKEIKFLLHFVKESKQDESGMPNNRFLAERTGGTYSTLKVQPAELEDSGVYFCASSHGRDYEQYFGPGTRLTVT.

The chain employs TRBV9 and TRBJ2-1; TRBD1 is a possible D gene (5 bases). Trimming shortened V by 4 bases and J by 7 bases, and 12 bases separated the two germline ends. The germline V gene has CDR1 SGDLS and CDR2 YYNGEE. This CDR3 has 13 residues. The CDR3 DNA sequence: TGTGCCAGCAGCTTCACCCAGGGAAATGAGCAGTTCTTC. It specifies CASSFTQGNEQFF. Supplemented by reference TRBV9 and TRBJ2-1, the full variable domain reads DSGVTQTPKHLITATGQRVTLRCSPRSGDLSVYWYQQSLDQGLQFLIQYYNGEERAKGNILERFSAQQFPDLHSELNLSSLELGDSALYFCASSFTQGNEQFFGPGTRLTVL.

The rearrangement links TRBV7-8 to TRBJ2-3; a weak D match, TRBD2 (5 bases). The CDR3 extends over 17 amino acids. CDR1 SGHVS and CDR2 FQNEAQ come from the germline V gene. Trimming cost V 5 bases and J 3 bases, with 21 bases left between them. The CDR3 region has the DNA TGTGCCAGCAGCCTCCCGGGCTCCCGGACTTTGACAGATACGCAGTATTTT. Encoded protein: CASSLPGSRTLTDTQYF.

The CDR3 nucleotides are TGTGCCTGTGGACAGGGGATTGATCAGCCCCAGCATTTT. Its translation: CACGQGIDQPQHF. The gene calls are TRBV30 and TRBJ1-5; 9 bases align to TRBD1. The ends lost 6 bases at V and 5 bases at J; junction bases unmatched: 5. The germline V gene has CDR1 GTSNPN and CDR2 SVGIG (reference sequence). This CDR3 has 13 amino acids.

This clone showed up just once. The chain uses TRBV4-1 and TRBJ2-3; 8 bases line up with TRBD2. From germline, CDR1 is MGHRA and CDR2 YSYEKL. V lost 4 bases to trimming and J lost 2 bases; unmatched junction nucleotides: 2. This CDR3 has 14 amino acids. CDR3 in DNA: TGCGCCAGCAGCCCGACTAGCGACACAGATACGCAGTATTTT. This sequence encodes CASSPTSDTDTQYF.

V and J are TRBV6-4 and TRBJ1-1; the match to TRBD1 covers 10 bases. The CDR3 totals 14 residues. Germline CDR1 is MRHNA and CDR2 is SNTAGT. J lost 4 bases, V lost 6 bases, and 5 bases had no gene match. The CDR3 loop is CASRVTGGTTEAFF. CDR3 DNA sequence: TGTGCCAGCAGGGTGACAGGGGGCACCACTGAAGCTTTCTTT.

The chain links TRBV5-1 to TRBJ1-2; D is unclear. CDR1 and CDR2 (germline): SGHRS, YFSETQ. Trimming stripped 2 bases from V and 6 bases from J, with 11 bases between. The CDR3 loop spans 13 amino acids. The CDR3 nucleotides are TGCGCCAGCAGCTTTAGGAGGTCGGATGGCTACACCTTC. This codes for CASSFRRSDGYTF.

V gene TRBV6-5 combines with J gene TRBJ1-2; possibly TRBD1 for D (5 bases). The CDR3 is 14 amino acids. V lost 11 bases and J 2 bases, leaving 18 bases between the germline ends. Germline V gives CDR1 MNHEY, CDR2 SVGAGI. CDR3 sequence reads: CARRGGGGNYGYTF. The CDR3 DNA is TGTGCCCGCCGCGGGGGTGGGGGGAACTATGGCTACACCTTC.

With respect to this clone: The junction shows a germline mismatch at one end, possibly a read error. The V and J genes are TRBV4-1 and TRBJ1-2; 10 positions match TRBD1. Germline V gene lookup returns CDR1 MGHRA and CDR2 YSYEKL. The CDR3 has 15 residues. CDR3 residues: CASSQVGTGVDGYTF. CDR3 in DNA: TGTGCCAGCAGCCAAGTAGGGACAGGGGTGGATGGCTACACCTTC.

The rearrangement links TRBV7-8 to TRBJ2-3; no clear D gene. This CDR3 spans 15 amino acids. Trimming took 1 base from V and 6 from J, leaving 14 bases between them. Germline V gene data show CDR1 as SGHVS and CDR2 as FQNEAQ. CDR3 in DNA: TGTGCCAGCAGCTTAGTTCCAGCCCCCCAGGATACGCAGTATTTT. Residues: CASSLVPAPQDTQYF.

The V gene is TRBV9, the J gene TRBJ1-3; 7 positions agree with TRBD1. CDR1 and CDR2 from the germline V gene are SGDLS and YYNGEE. After removal of 0 bases from V and 1 base from J, the junction contained 10 bases not matched to a gene. The CDR3 totals 18 residues. CDR3 protein: CASSVATGASISGNTIYF. The CDR3 nucleotides read TGTGCCAGCAGCGTAGCTACAGGGGCCAGTATATCTGGAAACACCATATATTTT.

V is TRBV29-1 and J is TRBJ2-7; D gene unclear. The CDR3 runs 10 residues. V was pared by 4 bases and J by 4 bases, with 5 bases between. Germline CDR1 is SQVTM and CDR2 is ANQGSEA. The CDR3 DNA follows: TGCAGCGTTGCGGAATACGAGCAGTACTTC. Amino acids: CSVAEYEQYF.

The rearrangement links TRBV28 to TRBJ2-7, with D unresolved. V was shortened by 2 bases and J by 1 base, with 3 bases between the two germline ends. The V gene's germline CDR1 is MDHEN and CDR2 SYDVKM. The CDR3 spans 12 residues. This CDR3 reads CASSLASYEQYF. CDR3 nucleotide sequence: TGTGCCAGCAGTTTAGCTTCCTACGAGCAGTACTTC.

The chain couples TRBV18 to TRBJ2-1; D may match TRBD1 or TRBD2 (5 bases each). The V gene lost 4 bases and the J gene lost 3 bases, with 10 bases spanning the gap. Germline V lookup: CDR1 KGHSH, CDR2 LQKENI. CDR3 size: 14 residues. CDR3 residues: CASSQRDGYNEQFF. The DNA of the CDR3 is TGTGCCAGCTCACAACGGGACGGCTACAATGAGCAGTTCTTC.

The chain recombines TRBV12-5 with TRBJ2-5; weak D call: TRBD2 (6 bases). Trimming removed 4 bases from V and 3 bases from J, with 15 bases in between. CDR1 LGHNT and CDR2 FRNRAP come from the germline V gene. The length of the CDR3 is 15 residues. The CDR3 sequence is CASGSTAGSKETQYF. In nucleotides, the CDR3 is TGTGCTAGTGGTTCCACGGCGGGGTCAAAAGAGACCCAGTACTTC.

A note on this clone: Other nucleotide sequences in the sample specify the same CDR3. The chain links TRBV19 to TRBJ2-4; TRBD1 matches at 7 bases. V was pared by 6 bases and J by 3 bases, with 8 bases of the junction left unmatched. This CDR3 spans 15 amino acids. Germline lookup yields CDR1 LNHDA and CDR2 SQIVND (reference sequence). CDR3 sequence: CASRPSGQNKNIQYF. For the CDR3, the DNA is TGTGCCAGTAGACCTTCGGGACAGAACAAAAACATTCAGTACTTC.

V and J are TRBV4-1 and TRBJ2-6; D uncertain. The V and J ends lost 1 base and 0 bases respectively, with 10 bases between them. Germline CDR1 reads MGHRA; CDR2 reads YSYEKL. This CDR3 is 17 amino acids long. This CDR3 reads CASSQGLSLSGANVLTF. The DNA of the CDR3 is TGCGCCAGCAGCCAAGGCCTTAGCCTCTCTGGGGCCAACGTCCTGACTTTC.

This clone has a handful of counts. This chain links TRBV18 with TRBJ2-7; TRBD2 aligns across 7 bases. Trimming at V came to 0 bases and at J to 0 bases, leaving 2 bases not matched to a gene. This CDR3 has 15 residues. The germline V gene encodes CDR1 KGHSH and CDR2 LQKENI. In DNA, the CDR3 is TGTGCCAGCTCACCACCAGGGGAGGGCTCCTACGAGCAGTACTTC. Residues: CASSPPGEGSYEQYF.

This clone was recorded only once. This chain uses TRBV5-1 with TRBJ1-5; no clear D gene. Trimming stripped 0 bases from V and 5 bases from J, with 3 bases between. The CDR3 extends over 12 amino acids. Looked up from germline, CDR1 is SGHRS and CDR2 is YFSETQ. CDR3 nucleotides: TGCGCCAGCAGCTTGGGGGATCAGCCCCAGCATTTT. Protein sequence: CASSLGDQPQHF.

The chain joins TRBV19 to TRBJ1-2; the D is unclear. This CDR3 contains 15 residues. Germline assignment: CDR1 LNHDA and CDR2 SQIVND (reference sequence). Trimming took off 1 base at V and 4 bases at J, with 13 bases between the two ends. The CDR3 reads CASSIVTRWSYGYTF. CDR3 nucleotides: TGTGCCAGTAGTATAGTTACAAGGTGGAGCTATGGCTACACCTTC. The variable domain in full, completed from reference TRBV19 and TRBJ1-2, reads DGGITQSPKYLFRKEGQNVTLSCEQNLNHDAMYWYRQDPGQGLRLIYYSQIVNDFQKGDIAEGYSVSREKKESFPLTVTSAQKNPTAFYLCASSIVTRWSYGYTFGSGTRLTVV.

The V and J genes are TRBV7-3 and TRBJ2-7, with TRBD2 matching 7 bases. V was clipped by 1 base and J by 4 bases; unmatched bases: 7. The CDR3 has 15 residues. CDR1 is SGHTA and CDR2 is FQGTGA in the germline V gene. The CDR3: CASSLIRAGVYEQYF. The CDR3 nucleotides are TGTGCCAGCAGCTTAATCCGGGCGGGAGTTTACGAGCAGTACTTC.